The subject of this entry is one T cell receptor beta chain. Per the study methods: Amplification of reference gene primers provided the estimated nucleated cell counts. The data were produced by immunoSEQ multiplex PCR, yet TCRdb's version contains in-frame clones alone and is incomplete. D and trimming were read from the DNA, whereas the V and J calls and clone size are those reported in that table. The repertoire holds 100,000 to 150,000 clones, with about 80% as singletons. These data belong to a study of blood T cell repertoires in COVID-19. Study details: The samples span acute and convalescent COVID-19 from the United States, Italy and Spain. T cells, B-cell-depleted T cells, or PBMCs supplied cDNA or gDNA.

This TCR was sampled from a woman aged 45-59 years with acute or convalescent COVID-19. The sequencing input was peripheral blood.

DNA for the CDR3: TGTGCCACCAGTGCTAGCGGGGACCGCACAGATACGCAGTATTTT. Its protein is CATSASGDRTDTQYF. The chain couples TRBV24-1 to TRBJ2-3, with 9 bases matching TRBD2. The germline V gene has CDR1 KGHDR and CDR2 SFDVKD. The CDR3 has 15 residues. Trimming took 5 bases from V and 1 from J; bases not matched to a gene: 3.